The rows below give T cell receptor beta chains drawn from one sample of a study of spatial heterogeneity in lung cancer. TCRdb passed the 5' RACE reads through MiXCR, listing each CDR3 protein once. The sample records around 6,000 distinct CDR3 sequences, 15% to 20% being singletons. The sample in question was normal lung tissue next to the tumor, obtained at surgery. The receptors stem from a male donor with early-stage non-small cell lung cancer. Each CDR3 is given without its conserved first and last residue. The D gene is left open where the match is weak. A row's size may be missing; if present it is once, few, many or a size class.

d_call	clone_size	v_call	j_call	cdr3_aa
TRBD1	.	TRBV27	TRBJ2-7	ASRISTGQIYEQY
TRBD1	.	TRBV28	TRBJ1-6	ASSPPSGTGASPLH
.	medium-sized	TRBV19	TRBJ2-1	ASGPFSGSLNEQF
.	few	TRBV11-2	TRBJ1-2	ASSLGTPGGGYT
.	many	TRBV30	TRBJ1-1	ARDGGNTEAF
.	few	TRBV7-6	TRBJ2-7	ASSLGVERSYEQY
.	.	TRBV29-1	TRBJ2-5	SVEDLTRSKTQY
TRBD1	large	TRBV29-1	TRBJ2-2	SAQDRGRTGELF
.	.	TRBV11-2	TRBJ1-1	ASSSFLRGADTEAF
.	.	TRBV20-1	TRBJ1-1	SARKTGRGAF
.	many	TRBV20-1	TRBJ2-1	SASRETYNEQF
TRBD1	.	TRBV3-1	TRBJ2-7	ASRKTGTASYEQY
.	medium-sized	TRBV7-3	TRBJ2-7	ASSLLSGPYEQY
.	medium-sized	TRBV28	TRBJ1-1	ASSLRTERTEAF
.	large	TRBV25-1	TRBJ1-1	ASSVGDFEAF
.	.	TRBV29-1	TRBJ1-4	SDRGLMKKLF
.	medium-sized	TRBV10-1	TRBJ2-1	ASSRDNNEQF
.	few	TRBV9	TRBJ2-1	ASSVGPNNEQF
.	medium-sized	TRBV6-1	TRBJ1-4	ASSEPGKGNEKLF
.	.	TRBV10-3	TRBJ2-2	AIRGTGSDGELF